This T cell receptor (beta chain) is from a study of follicular helper T cells after annual influenza vaccination. Clones were read by immunoSEQ multiplex PCR, and TCRdb kept only the in-frame ones, dropping some. This sample has about 8,300 clones, with roughly 80% found just once. Sample time point: 2014-2015 season, pre-vaccination. A word on this clone: Its antigen is not identified.

Notes on the study in general: Day 7 ICOS+CD38+ clones were most often found later in ICOS-CD38- cTfh cells.

The source material was CXCR5+ CD38- circulating T follicular helper cells from blood, sampled on the day of influenza vaccination. Regarding subset: circulating Tfh, non-naive CD4+CXCR5+PD-1+ (ICOS+CD38+ or ICOS-CD38-). The receptor's source is an adult who received the influenza vaccine.

The CDR3 nucleotides read TGTGCCAGCTCAACTAGCGGAGGTGATGCGCAGTATTTT. Translating gives CASSTSGGDAQYF. This chain uses TRBV18 with TRBJ2-3; 8 nucleotides agree with TRBD2. Germline CDR1 reads KGHSH; CDR2 reads LQKENI. The CDR3 extends over 13 amino acids. Trimming removed 5 bases from V and 10 bases from J; junction bases left unmatched: 8.